The 6 T cell receptor beta chains presented below share a single source sample, sequenced in a study of T cell repertoires in cytomegalovirus infection. Using its own MiXCR run on the reads, TCRdb lists one record per CDR3 protein. The sample lists around 440,000 distinct CDR3 sequences, approximately 11% occurring once. The specimen sequenced was PBMCs. These receptors were collected from a human donor in good health (CMV status not recorded). Some clones in this sample may be carry-over from other donors' samples.

This clonotype has at least ten counts. This chain connects TRBV7-3 to TRBJ1-1; a weak D match, TRBD1 (5 bases). Trimming pared 3 bases from V and 1 base from J, leaving 12 bases between. The germline V gene has CDR1 SGHTA and CDR2 FQGTGA. CDR3 size: 15 residues. The CDR3 DNA is TGTGCCAGCAGCTTGGGTTGGGGGACGAACACTGAAGCTTTCTTT. Amino acid sequence: CASSLGWGTNTEAFF.

This sequence joins TRBV29-1 and TRBJ2-3; 9 nucleotides match TRBD2. CDR3 length equals 15 residues. The J segment lost 1 base and the V segment lost 1 base, leaving 3 bases of the junction unmatched. Germline-derived CDR1 and CDR2 are SQVTM and ANQGSEA. For the CDR3, the DNA is TGCAGCGTTGAAGTCGAGCGGGGGGGCACAGATACGCAGTATTTT. Translating gives CSVEVERGGTDTQYF.

This clonotype was counted a single time. V is TRBV19 and J is TRBJ2-1; TRBD2 matches at 9 bases. CDR3 length: 15 amino acids. Germline CDR1 LNHDA, CDR2 SQIVND (reference sequence). The V and J ends lost 7 bases and 5 bases, in that order; junction bases with no gene match: 9. The CDR3: CASMELAGYNNEQFF. The CDR3 bases are TGTGCCAGTATGGAGCTAGCGGGATACAACAATGAGCAGTTCTTC.

This clonotype was observed at least ten times. The genes are TRBV19 and TRBJ2-1; D unclear. The CDR3 consists of 13 residues. CDR1 and CDR2 (germline): LNHDA, SQIVND (reference sequence). V shed 2 bases and J shed 9 bases, with 11 bases lying between them. The CDR3 here is CASSISRVGEQFF. The CDR3 region has the DNA TGTGCCAGTAGTATATCCAGAGTAGGTGAGCAGTTCTTC. Supplemented by reference TRBV19 and TRBJ2-1, the full variable domain reads DGGITQSPKYLFRKEGQNVTLSCEQNLNHDAMYWYRQDPGQGLRLIYYSQIVNDFQKGDIAEGYSVSREKKESFPLTVTSAQKNPTAFYLCASSISRVGEQFFGPGTRLTVL.

This clonotype appeared many times. This chain joins TRBV7-3 and TRBJ1-1, with a weak D call TRBD1 (6 bases). The CDR3 loop spans 15 amino acids. Germline V CDR1 and CDR2: SGHTA, FQGTGA. V lost 5 bases and J 1 base, leaving 14 bases between the germline ends. The CDR3 nucleotides read TGTGCCAGCAGCCCTAAGGGGGGCGGGAACACTGAAGCTTTCTTT. Amino acid sequence: CASSPKGGGNTEAFF.

This clonotype was seen many times. Here the CDR3 DNA reads TGCAGTGCTAGAGATACTGGGGCGGCAACTGGAAACACCATATATTTT. It is translated as CSARDTGAATGNTIYF. V gene TRBV20-1 combines with J gene TRBJ1-3; perhaps TRBD1 as D (5 bases). V shed 0 bases and J shed 2 bases, with 14 bases lying between them. Germline V lookup: CDR1 DFQATT, CDR2 SNEGSKA (reference sequence). The CDR3 is 16 residues long.